This entry lists 29 T cell receptor beta chains sequenced from one sample in a study of identical twins. TCRdb re-called the 5' RACE reads with MiXCR, one entry per CDR3 protein. The sample yields about 1.7 million distinct CDR3 sequences, about 32% seen once. Source material: cord blood. The receptor set was obtained from a newborn girl in good health.

In its sample, this clonotype was seen many times. The chain has TRBV13 and TRBJ1-5; TRBD1 is a possible D gene (5 bases). Germline CDR1 and CDR2: PRHDT and FYEKMQ (reference sequence). Trimming took off 3 bases at V and 2 bases at J, with 11 bases between the two ends. The CDR3 contains 15 residues. CDR3 DNA sequence: TGTGCCAGCAGCTTTGGAGGGGCAGGCAATCAGCCCCAGCATTTT. Amino acid sequence: CASSFGGAGNQPQHF.

Comments on this clonotype: A clone one base away is much larger, so this may be a read error. The V and J genes are TRBV4-2 and TRBJ2-3; D is uncertain. This CDR3 has 14 residues. The V gene's germline CDR1 is LGHNA and CDR2 YNFKEQ. CDR3 nucleotides: TGTGCCAGCAGCCGCAGACCCGGCACAGATATGCAGTATTTT. Protein product: CASSRRPGTDMQYF.

The chain links TRBV5-5 to TRBJ1-4; a weak D match, TRBD1 (5 bases). Germline-derived CDR1 and CDR2 are SGHKS and YYEKEE (reference sequence). The CDR3 spans 17 residues. The V end was cut by 0 bases, the J end by 1 base, with 13 bases between. CDR3 protein: CASSLVSAGRTNEKLFF. The DNA for the CDR3 is TGTGCCAGCAGCTTGGTCTCGGCAGGGCGAACTAATGAAAAACTGTTTTTT.

The chain carries TRBV20-1 and TRBJ1-5; TRBD1 aligns across 8 bases. In germline, CDR1 is DFQATT, CDR2 SNEGSKA (reference sequence). This CDR3 is built from 15 residues. J gave up 3 bases and V 5 bases, and 9 bases lay outside the gene matches. CDR3 sequence reads: CSASRYRGTNQPQHF. DNA of the CDR3: TGCAGTGCTTCCCGATACAGGGGGACCAATCAGCCCCAGCATTTT.

This clonotype came up a few times. The chain has TRBV4-2 and TRBJ2-3, with 11 bases identical to TRBD1. V shed 3 bases, J shed 7 bases, and the junction held 3 bases outside the gene matches. Germline V CDR1 and CDR2: LGHNA, YNFKEQ. The CDR3 has 14 residues. The CDR3 sequence is CASSHGQGANTQYF. CDR3 DNA: TGTGCCAGCAGCCACGGACAGGGGGCAAATACGCAGTATTTT.

This clonotype was seen more than once but under ten times. The chain uses TRBV20-1 and TRBJ2-3, with TRBD2 matching 8 bases. Germline V gene data show CDR1 as DFQATT and CDR2 as SNEGSKA (reference sequence). The J segment lost 2 bases and the V segment lost 3 bases, leaving 10 bases of the junction unmatched. The CDR3 length is 16 residues. CDR3 nucleotide sequence: TGCAGTGCTAGCGGGGAAGCGGGAGCGGACACAGATACGCAGTATTTT. Residues: CSASGEAGADTDTQYF.

The genes are TRBV27 and TRBJ2-2; 10 positions agree with TRBD1. The V gene end was trimmed by 6 bases and the J gene end by 7 bases; junction bases not matched to a gene: 2. Germline CDR1 is MNHEY and CDR2 is SMNVEV (reference sequence). The CDR3 runs to 13 residues. The CDR3 sequence is CASSGTGDGELFF. The CDR3 nucleotides are TGTGCCAGCAGCGGGACAGGGGACGGGGAGCTGTTTTTT.

Regarding this clonotype: An end of the junction does not agree with germline; a read error may underlie this. The chain recombines TRBV12-3 or TRBV12-4 with TRBJ1-1; D possibly corresponds to TRBD1 (5 bases). The CDR3 spans 15 residues. In nucleotides, the CDR3 is TGTGCCGGCAGTTTAGTCACAGGCACGAACACTGAAGCTTTCTTT. This gives the protein CAGSLVTGTNTEAFF.

This chain joins TRBV27 and TRBJ2-1; 13 positions agree with TRBD2. The V and J ends lost 10 bases and 8 bases, in that order; junction bases with no gene match: 5. The V gene's germline CDR1 is MNHEY and CDR2 SMNVEV (reference sequence). The CDR3 consists of 13 residues. The CDR3 DNA sequence: TGTGCCACCGGGACTAGCGGGATTGATGAGCAGTTCTTC. Translated: CATGTSGIDEQFF.

The chain employs TRBV6-1 and TRBJ1-2; D gene uncertain. CDR1 is MNHNS, CDR2 SASEGT, per germline. V was cut by 6 bases and J by 4 bases, with 9 bases left in between. The CDR3 covers 12 residues. The CDR3 is CASSPSAYGYTF. The DNA of the CDR3 is TGTGCCAGCAGCCCTTCAGCCTATGGCTACACCTTC.

Written as DNA, the CDR3 is TGTGCCAGCTCTACCACGTTCGCGAACACTGAAGCTTTCTTT. Translated: CASSTTFANTEAFF. This chain connects TRBV18 to TRBJ1-1; no clear D. There are 14 residues in the CDR3. Germline V gene data show CDR1 as KGHSH and CDR2 as LQKENI. V was cut by 6 bases and J by 1 base, with 12 bases left in between.

This sequence joins TRBV20-1 and TRBJ2-5; 8 bases are shared with TRBD2. In germline, CDR1 is DFQATT, CDR2 SNEGSKA (reference sequence). Trimming cost V 2 bases and J 4 bases; bases outside gene matches: 3. This CDR3 has 13 residues. In nucleotides, the CDR3 is TGCAGTGCTAGACCGGGACTAGTAGAGACCCAGTACTTC. Encoded protein: CSARPGLVETQYF.

V gene TRBV20-1 combines with J gene TRBJ2-3, with TRBD1 as a possible D gene (5 bases). The CDR3 covers 14 residues. Deletions cut 3 bases from V and 1 base from J, with 11 bases between. Germline CDR1 is DFQATT and CDR2 is SNEGSKA (reference sequence). The CDR3 nucleotides are TGCAGTGCTAGTTTTGCAGGGCGCACAGATACGCAGTATTTT. Translated: CSASFAGRTDTQYF.

In its sample, this clonotype was seen many times. This rearrangement joins TRBV20-1 to TRBJ2-1; tentative D call: TRBD1 (6 bases). V was pared by 6 bases and J by 0 bases, with 12 bases between. CDR3 length: 14 amino acids. CDR1 and CDR2 (germline): DFQATT, SNEGSKA (reference sequence). The CDR3 DNA reads as TGCAGTGCGAGCGACAGGAGCTCCTACAATGAGCAGTTCTTC. Translating it yields CSASDRSSYNEQFF.

The V gene is TRBV4-2, the J gene TRBJ2-1; possibly TRBD2 for D (5 bases). V shed 0 bases and J shed 15 bases, with 18 bases lying between them. The CDR3 spans 14 residues. CDR1 is LGHNA, CDR2 YNFKEQ, per germline. The CDR3 bases are TGTGCCAGCAGCCAAGATTCTCGCGGGCCAATCCGGTTCTTC. Translating it yields CASSQDSRGPIRFF.

This clonotype was recorded many times. This chain links TRBV20-1 with TRBJ2-7; D unresolved. The CDR3 spans 13 residues. V was trimmed by 5 bases and J by 2 bases, leaving 13 bases between them. Germline V lookup: CDR1 DFQATT, CDR2 SNEGSKA (reference sequence). CDR3 nucleotide sequence: TGCAGTGCTCACCGAGACGGAACCTACGAGCAGTACTTC. This codes for CSAHRDGTYEQYF.

This clonotype was picked up many times. This chain joins TRBV11-2 and TRBJ2-3; 8 nucleotides agree with TRBD2. Germline V CDR1 and CDR2: SGHAT, FQNNGV. V dropped 3 bases and J dropped 1; count of bases not matched to a gene: 6. The CDR3 has 16 residues. The CDR3 loop reads CASSFQHSGGTDTQYF. The CDR3 coding sequence is TGTGCCAGCAGCTTCCAGCATAGCGGGGGCACAGATACGCAGTATTTT.

In its sample, this clonotype was seen a few times. The CDR3, as DNA: TGTGCCACCAGTGATTTGCAAGACAGGGGGCAATCTAGCGGGACCCGCACAGATACGCAGTATTTT. Translated, it gives CATSDLQDRGQSSGTRTDTQYF. V usage is TRBV24-1 and J usage is TRBJ2-3; the D gene is possibly TRBD1 (10 bases). Per the germline V gene, CDR1 is KGHDR and CDR2 is SFDVKD. Trimming shortened V by 0 bases and J by 1 base, and 28 bases separated the two germline ends. This CDR3 comprises 22 residues.

A few counts support this clonotype. V is TRBV7-9 and J is TRBJ2-3; D is possibly TRBD1 or TRBD2 (5 bases each). The germline V and J ends were trimmed by 5 bases and 11 bases, with 17 bases remaining between them. Germline CDR1 is SEHNR and CDR2 is FQNEAQ (reference sequence). The CDR3 runs to 13 residues. The CDR3 loop is CASSPGGQGRQYF. For the CDR3, the DNA is TGTGCCAGCAGCCCCGGCGGGCAGGGAAGGCAGTATTTT.

A few counts support this clonotype. The chain employs TRBV12-3 or TRBV12-4 and TRBJ2-7; TRBD1 aligns across 7 bases. J gave up 0 bases and V 2 bases, and 7 bases lay outside the gene matches. The CDR3 runs 16 residues. In DNA, the CDR3 is TGTGCCAGCAGTTTAATTGCATGGGACAGCTCCTACGAGCAGTACTTC. This encodes CASSLIAWDSSYEQYF.

For the CDR3, the DNA is TGTGCCAGCAGTGAAGAGGTTACCACTGAAGCTTTCTTT. Translated, it gives CASSEEVTTEAFF. The genes are TRBV2 and TRBJ1-1; D is unresolved. The CDR3 totals 13 residues. Germline CDR1 reads SNHLY; CDR2 reads FYNNEI. The V end was cut by 1 base, the J end by 4 bases, with 7 bases between.

This clonotype came up a few times. The chain employs TRBV20-1 and TRBJ2-7; 8 bases match TRBD1. The ends lost 5 bases at V and 0 bases at J; junction bases unmatched: 6. Looked up from germline, CDR1 is DFQATT and CDR2 is SNEGSKA (reference sequence). The CDR3 consists of 14 residues. CDR3 protein: CSAPDRASSYEQYF. Here the CDR3 DNA reads TGCAGTGCTCCGGACAGGGCCAGCTCCTACGAGCAGTACTTC.

As to this clonotype: Just one base apart from a much larger clone, this may be a read error. The CDR3 here is CATRGSTPSYEQYF. DNA of the CDR3: TGTGCCACCAGAGGTTCTACGCCTTCCTACGAGCAGTACTTC. The chain uses TRBV10-3 and TRBJ2-7; D is unclear. V was shortened by 10 bases and J by 1 base, with 17 bases between the two germline ends. Germline CDR1 and CDR2: ENHRY and SYGVKD. CDR3 length: 14 amino acids.

The chain combines TRBV4-2 with TRBJ2-7; TRBD2 aligns across 7 bases. The CDR3 loop spans 14 amino acids. Germline-derived CDR1 and CDR2 are LGHNA and YNFKEQ. After removal of 0 bases from V and 3 bases from J, the junction contained 2 bases not matched to a gene. CDR3 protein: CASSQDQRGYEQYF. CDR3 sequence (DNA): TGTGCCAGCAGCCAAGACCAGCGGGGCTACGAGCAGTACTTC.

There are a few counts of this clonotype. The chain has TRBV4-1 and TRBJ2-5; TRBD2 matches 8 bases. Trimming took 1 base from V and 5 from J; bases not matched to a gene: 12. The CDR3 extends over 17 amino acids. The germline V gene has CDR1 MGHRA and CDR2 YSYEKL. The CDR3 loop is CASSQGRLAGCGETQYF. In DNA form, the CDR3 reads TGCGCCAGCAGCCAAGGAAGGCTAGCGGGTTGTGGGGAGACCCAGTACTTC.

The chain employs TRBV11-2 and TRBJ2-7; 9 positions agree with TRBD2. The DNA end favors TRBJ2-4, so the J call may be wrong. CDR3 length equals 16 residues. Germline CDR1 reads SGHAT; CDR2 reads FQNNGV. This CDR3 is CASRLERGETKNIQYF. DNA of the CDR3: TGTGCCAGCAGGCTGGAGCGGGGGGAGACCAAAAACATTCAGTACTTC.

The CDR3 DNA follows: TGCGCCAGCAGCTCCGGACTAGCTCTTAGAGAGACCCAGTACTTC. Translation gives CASSSGLALRETQYF. The chain links TRBV5-1 to TRBJ2-5, with 8 positions matching TRBD2. After removal of 3 bases from V and 4 bases from J, the junction contained 8 bases not matched to a gene. Germline loops: CDR1 SGHRS, CDR2 YFSETQ. The length of the CDR3 is 15 residues.

The genes are TRBV2 and TRBJ2-1; TRBD1 agrees at 7 bases. The CDR3 is 13 residues long. V dropped 5 bases and J dropped 6; count of bases not matched to a gene: 4. Germline CDR1 is SNHLY and CDR2 is FYNNEI. Here the CDR3 DNA reads TGTGCCAGCAGTAAACGGACAGGCAATGAGCAGTTCTTC. Protein product: CASSKRTGNEQFF. Full variable domain (outside the CDR3, taken from reference TRBV2 and TRBJ2-1): EPEVTQTPSHQVTQMGQEVILRCVPISNHLYFYWYRQILGQKVEFLVSFYNNEISEKSEIFDDQFSVERPDGSNFTLKIRSTKLEDSAMYFCASSKRTGNEQFFGPGTRLTVL.

A few counts support this clonotype. One junction end does not reproduce the germline sequence, and a read error may be involved. This chain uses TRBV3-1 with TRBJ2-3, with a weak D call TRBD2 (5 bases). Germline V gives CDR1 LGHDT, CDR2 YNNKEL (reference sequence). The CDR3 loop spans 14 amino acids. CDR3 DNA: TGTGCCAGCGGCCAAGACGGGGGCACAGATACGCAGTATTTT. The encoded protein is CASGQDGGTDTQYF.